These 23 T cell receptor beta chains share one sample of origin, sequenced in a study of beta chain features in type 1 diabetes. Expressed TCRB transcripts got sequenced, as all isolated RNA was reverse transcribed. The assay was immunoSEQ multiplex PCR, and TCRdb's table has in-frame clones only and misses some. Of under 450,000 clones in the sample, around 14% were seen once. The material sequenced was naive CD4+ T cells from blood. These receptors were taken from a man aged 25-40 years in good health.

This chain joins TRBV15 and TRBJ1-2, with D perhaps matching TRBD1 (6 bases). V lost 5 bases to trimming and J lost 7 bases, with 11 bases between them. CDR3 length: 12 amino acids. CDR1 and CDR2 from the germline V gene are LNHNV and YYDKDF (reference sequence). DNA of the CDR3: TGTGCCACCAGCCAGAGGGGGGGTGGCTACACCTTC. Translating it yields CATSQRGGGYTF.

This clone was found once. The rearrangement joins TRBV9 to TRBJ2-3, with a possible D match to TRBD1 (5 bases). The CDR3 length is 15 residues. Germline values: CDR1 SGDLS, CDR2 YYNGEE. Trimming removed 6 bases at V and 8 bases at J, with 22 bases between. CDR3: CASTELTALTGTQYF. The CDR3 DNA is TGTGCCAGCACCGAACTGACAGCGCTAACGGGTACGCAGTATTTT. The full variable domain, with the rest looked up from reference TRBV9 and TRBJ2-3, is DSGVTQTPKHLITATGQRVTLRCSPRSGDLSVYWYQQSLDQGLQFLIQYYNGEERAKGNILERFSAQQFPDLHSELNLSSLELGDSALYFCASTELTALTGTQYFGPGTRLTVL.

The chain has TRBV14 and TRBJ1-1, with D perhaps matching TRBD1 (6 bases). V gave up 7 bases and J gave up 1 base, with 10 bases separating them. The CDR3 runs 13 residues. CDR1 is SGHDN and CDR2 is FVKESK in the germline V gene. CDR3 region: CASMGASNTEAFF. In DNA form, the CDR3 reads TGTGCCAGCATGGGGGCTTCGAACACTGAAGCTTTCTTT.

This sequence joins TRBV7-6 and TRBJ2-7; the D gene is possibly TRBD1 (6 bases). CDR3 size: 15 residues. The V end lost 5 bases, the J end lost 7 bases, and 21 bases lay between the germline ends. Germline CDR1 reads SGHVS; CDR2 reads FNYEAQ. The CDR3 here is CASSQGSRAMGEQYF. In DNA form, the CDR3 reads TGTGCCAGCAGCCAGGGGAGCCGGGCCATGGGGGAGCAGTACTTC.

The chain has TRBV18 and TRBJ2-4; 9 bases are shared with TRBD2. The germline gives CDR1 KGHSH, CDR2 LQKENI. V trimming: 1 base; J trimming: 9 bases; junction bases outside the gene matches: 7. The CDR3 totals 15 residues. CDR3 sequence reads: CASSPLAGEQGIQYF. The CDR3 nucleotides are TGTGCCAGCTCACCACTAGCGGGAGAACAGGGCATTCAGTACTTC.

The genes are TRBV30 and TRBJ2-1; D possibly uses TRBD1 or TRBD2 (5 bases each). Deletions cut 0 bases from V and 5 bases from J, with 11 bases between. Germline V gene lookup returns CDR1 GTSNPN and CDR2 SVGIG (reference sequence). CDR3 size: 14 residues. CDR3 coding DNA: TGTGCCTGGAGTGTACCTGAGGGGAACAATGAGCAGTTCTTC. Amino acid sequence: CAWSVPEGNNEQFF. Drawing the rest from reference TRBV30 and TRBJ2-1, the complete variable domain is SQTIHQWPATLVQPVGSPLSLECTVEGTSNPNLYWYRQAAGRGLQLLFYSVGIGQISSEVPQNLSASRPQDRQFILSSKKLLLSDSGFYLCAWSVPEGNNEQFFGPGTRLTVL.

The V call is TRBV15, the J call TRBJ1-1; 9 bases map to TRBD1. Germline V gene sequence: CDR1 LNHNV, CDR2 YYDKDF (reference sequence). The CDR3 totals 17 residues. With V trimmed by 3 bases and J by 10 bases, 18 bases remained unmatched. The DNA for the CDR3 is TGTGCCACCAGCAGCGAACCGGGACAGGGAAGTCGTGGTGGAGCTTTCTTT. Encoded protein: CATSSEPGQGSRGGAFF.

CDR3 in amino acids: CASSLGASGSDTQYF. The CDR3 region has the DNA TGTGCCAGCAGCTTAGGGGCTAGCGGTTCAGATACGCAGTATTTT. The chain links TRBV7-6 to TRBJ2-3; the match to TRBD2 covers 7 bases. The CDR3 is 15 amino acids. Per germline, CDR1 SGHVS and CDR2 FNYEAQ. With V trimmed by 1 base and J by 4 bases, 5 bases remained unmatched.

This sequence joins TRBV5-6 and TRBJ1-6; D unresolved. V lost 4 bases and J lost 7, with 15 bases in between. CDR3 size: 15 residues. CDR1 is SGHDT and CDR2 is YYEEEE in the germline V gene. As DNA, the CDR3 is TGTGCCAGCAGCGGAGAGACCGGACGAAATTCACCCCTCCACTTT. Amino acids: CASSGETGRNSPLHF.

This clone was observed a handful of times. V is TRBV7-9 and J is TRBJ1-2; TRBD1 agrees at 8 bases. This CDR3 is built from 14 residues. Germline CDR1 is SEHNR and CDR2 is FQNEAQ (reference sequence). The junction had 9 bases not matched to a gene; V was cut back by 4 bases and J by 8 bases. The CDR3 reads CASSSTGTGGGYTF. Written as DNA, the CDR3 is TGTGCCAGCAGCTCCACCGGGACAGGTGGGGGCTACACCTTC. Drawing the rest from reference TRBV7-9 and TRBJ1-2, the complete variable domain is DTGVSQNPRHKITKRGQNVTFRCDPISEHNRLYWYRQTLGQGPEFLTYFQNEAQLEKSRLLSDRFSAERPKGSFSTLEIQRTEQGDSAMYLCASSSTGTGGGYTFGSGTRLTVV.

The chain is built from TRBV7-2 and TRBJ2-5; TRBD1 matches 7 bases. CDR1 and CDR2 from the germline V gene are SGHTA and FQGNSA. CDR3 length: 12 residues. Trimming at V came to 2 bases and at J to 7 bases, leaving 1 base not matched to a gene. CDR3 amino acids: CASSLNRGTQYF. The DNA of the CDR3 is TGTGCCAGCAGCTTAAACAGGGGGACCCAGTACTTC.

The genes are TRBV29-1 and TRBJ1-1; the match to TRBD1 covers 9 bases. This CDR3 has 15 amino acids. V lost 3 bases and J lost 0; bases outside the gene matches: 5. Looked up from germline, CDR1 is SQVTM and CDR2 is ANQGSEA. CDR3 sequence reads: CSVDKGQGVNTEAFF. The CDR3 DNA follows: TGCAGCGTTGACAAGGGACAGGGAGTGAACACTGAAGCTTTCTTT.

The chain links TRBV2 to TRBJ2-2; D gene uncertain. V was cut by 7 bases and J by 2 bases, with 11 bases left in between. Per the germline V gene, CDR1 is SNHLY and CDR2 is FYNNEI. The CDR3 has 14 residues. Here the CDR3 reads CASIVGGNTGELFF. As DNA, the CDR3 is TGTGCCAGCATTGTGGGTGGAAACACCGGGGAGCTGTTTTTT.

This chain connects TRBV7-8 to TRBJ2-1; 9 bases align to TRBD2. With V trimmed by 5 bases and J by 5 bases, 10 bases remained unmatched. Germline CDR1 is SGHVS and CDR2 is FQNEAQ. The CDR3 contains 16 residues. As DNA, the CDR3 is TGTGCCAGCAGCACCATAGCGGGGGTGATTCACAATGAGCAGTTCTTC. The encoded protein is CASSTIAGVIHNEQFF. Using reference TRBV7-8 and TRBJ2-1 for the parts outside the CDR3, the full variable domain is GAGVSQSPRYKVAKRGQDVALRCDPISGHVSLFWYQQALGQGPEFLTYFQNEAQLDKSGLPSDRFFAERPEGSVSTLKIQRTQQEDSAVYLCASSTIAGVIHNEQFFGPGTRLTVL.

This clone was recorded a few times. V usage is TRBV19 and J usage is TRBJ1-2; a weak D match, TRBD1 (5 bases). V was shortened by 7 bases and J by 6 bases, with 21 bases between the two germline ends. The length of the CDR3 is 15 residues. Germline values: CDR1 LNHDA, CDR2 SQIVND (reference sequence). For the CDR3, the DNA is TGTGCCAGTACTCAAGGGGAGGGCTGGCCCCATGGCTACACCTTC. Translating it yields CASTQGEGWPHGYTF.

This clone was observed a few times. The rearrangement joins TRBV12-5 to TRBJ2-5, with D perhaps TRBD2 (6 bases). This CDR3 is built from 12 residues. Per germline, CDR1 LGHNT and CDR2 FRNRAP. The V gene lost 6 bases and the J gene lost 3 bases, with 8 bases spanning the gap. The CDR3, as DNA: TGTGCTAGTGGAAGGAGGGAAGAGACCCAGTACTTC. This codes for CASGRREETQYF.

The genes are TRBV29-1 and TRBJ1-4; D gene unclear. The V gene lost 6 bases and the J gene lost 8 bases, with 10 bases spanning the gap. There are 11 residues in the CDR3. The V gene's germline CDR1 is SQVTM and CDR2 ANQGSEA. For the CDR3, the DNA is TGCAGCGTAGAAAGACGGGAAAAACTGTTTTTT. Its translation is CSVERREKLFF.

This clone was seen only a few times. V and J are TRBV28 and TRBJ2-3, with unresolved D. CDR3 size: 11 residues. Germline loops: CDR1 MDHEN, CDR2 SYDVKM. With 6 bases removed from V and 6 bases from J, the gap between germline ends came to 7 bases. As DNA, the CDR3 is TGTGCCAGCAGCCCCGTGGATACGCAGTATTTT. Residues: CASSPVDTQYF.

The V and J genes are TRBV5-4 and TRBJ2-7; 7 bases are shared with TRBD1. The CDR3 has 15 residues. V shed 4 bases and J 6 bases; nucleotides not matched to a gene: 13. Germline CDR1 reads SGHNT; CDR2 reads YYREEE (reference sequence). The CDR3 coding sequence is TGTGCCAGCAGCACCAAACAGGGGAACGTCTGCGAGCAGTACGTC. This codes for CASSTKQGNVCEQYV.

The V call is TRBV29-1, the J call TRBJ1-3; D not certain. This CDR3 has 13 residues. Trimming stripped 4 bases from V and 0 bases from J, with 7 bases between. CDR1 SQVTM and CDR2 ANQGSEA come from the germline V gene. CDR3 region: CSVATLSGNTIYF. Here the CDR3 DNA reads TGCAGCGTTGCCACCCTCTCTGGAAACACCATATATTTT.

This clone has more than one count but fewer than ten. The chain links TRBV29-1 to TRBJ2-7; 12 nucleotides match TRBD2. Germline V gene lookup returns CDR1 SQVTM and CDR2 ANQGSEA. The CDR3 runs to 14 residues. Losses at the gene ends were 5 bases for V and 2 bases for J; bases not matched to a gene: 4. This CDR3 is CSVRTSGVPYEQYF. Here the CDR3 DNA reads TGCAGCGTTAGGACTAGCGGGGTGCCCTACGAGCAGTACTTC.

This chain connects TRBV5-1 to TRBJ2-5; the D is unclear. V lost 0 bases, J lost 3 bases, and 12 bases lay in between. Per germline, CDR1 SGHRS and CDR2 YFSETQ. This CDR3 spans 15 amino acids. DNA of the CDR3: TGCGCCAGCAGCTTGGCCTATAGGTTGGAAGAGACCCAGTACTTC. Amino acids: CASSLAYRLEETQYF.

This clone was observed a few times. In the same sample, other DNA sequences code for this CDR3. The rearrangement uses TRBV29-1 and TRBJ2-5; D call uncertain. The length of the CDR3 is 12 residues. From germline, CDR1 is SQVTM and CDR2 ANQGSEA. V was clipped by 7 bases and J by 5 bases, with 14 bases between them. CDR3 nucleotide sequence: TGCAGCGCTATTAAAGGGTCGGAGACCCAGTACTTC. Protein sequence: CSAIKGSETQYF. Together with reference TRBV29-1 and TRBJ2-5, the CDR3 gives the full variable domain: SAVISQKPSRDICQRGTSLTIQCQVDSQVTMMFWYRQQPGQSLTLIATANQGSEATYESGFVIDKFPISRPNLTFSTLTVSNMSPEDSSIYLCSAIKGSETQYFGPGTRLLVL.